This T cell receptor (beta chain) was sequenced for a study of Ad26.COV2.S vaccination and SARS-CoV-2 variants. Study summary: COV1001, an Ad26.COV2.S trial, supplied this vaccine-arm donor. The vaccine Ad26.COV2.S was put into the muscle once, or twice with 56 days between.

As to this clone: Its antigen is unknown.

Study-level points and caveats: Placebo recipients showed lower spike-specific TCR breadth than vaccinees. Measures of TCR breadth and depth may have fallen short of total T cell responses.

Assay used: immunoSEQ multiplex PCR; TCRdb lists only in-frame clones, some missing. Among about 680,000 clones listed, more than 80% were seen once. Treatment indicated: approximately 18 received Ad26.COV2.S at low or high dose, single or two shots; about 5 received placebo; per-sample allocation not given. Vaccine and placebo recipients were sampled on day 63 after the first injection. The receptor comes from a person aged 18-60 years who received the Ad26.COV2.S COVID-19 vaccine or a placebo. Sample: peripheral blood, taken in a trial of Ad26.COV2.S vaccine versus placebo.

The DNA for the CDR3 is TGTGCCAGCTCACCACGGGAATCCATGAACACTGAAGCTTTCTTT. It specifies CASSPRESMNTEAFF. The J gene is TRBJ1-1, the V gene TRBV18; D is uncertain. There are 15 residues in the CDR3. Germline-derived CDR1 and CDR2 are KGHSH and LQKENI. Trimming cost V 1 base and J 0 bases, with 9 bases left between them.